The 19 T cell receptor beta chains listed next were all sequenced from one sample in a study of glioma-infiltrating T cells after dendritic cell vaccination. TCRdb's copy holds only in-frame clones and misses some; the assay was immunoSEQ multiplex PCR. The sample has 110,000 or so clones; 90% are singletons. Time point of the sample: after dendritic cell vaccination, including at tumor progression/relapse. Specimen: blood, collected after dendritic cell vaccination. These receptors came from a human donor with glioblastoma.

V gene TRBV6-1 combines with J gene TRBJ2-3, with 10 bases identical to TRBD2. CDR3 length equals 15 residues. The ends lost 6 bases at V and 2 bases at J; junction bases unmatched: 5. Germline lookup yields CDR1 MNHNS and CDR2 SASEGT. The CDR3 reads CASSESGGDTDTQYF. DNA for the CDR3: TGTGCCAGCAGCGAGAGCGGGGGGGACACAGATACGCAGTATTTT.

A word on this clone: Different DNA sequences within this sample yield the same CDR3. The V and J genes are TRBV11-3 and TRBJ2-5, with TRBD2 as a possible D gene (5 bases). CDR3 length equals 13 residues. V was clipped by 7 bases and J by 2 bases, with 11 bases between them. Looked up from germline, CDR1 is SGHNT and CDR2 is YENEEA. CDR3 DNA sequence: TGTGCCAGCAAGCCGAGGGATCAAGAGACCCAGTACTTC. The encoded protein is CASKPRDQETQYF.

V and J are TRBV20-1 and TRBJ1-2; D call uncertain. V was shortened by 5 bases and J by 8 bases, with 12 bases between the two germline ends. The length of the CDR3 is 11 residues. CDR1 is DFQATT and CDR2 is SNEGSKA in the germline V gene (reference sequence). CDR3: CSAQRGLGYTF. In DNA form, the CDR3 reads TGCAGTGCTCAAAGAGGCCTGGGCTACACCTTC.

This clone was observed a few times. The rearrangement links TRBV11-3 to TRBJ2-7, with D possibly matching TRBD2 (7 bases). The CDR3 length is 15 residues. Germline V CDR1 and CDR2: SGHNT, YENEEA. V was shortened by 5 bases and J by 7 bases, with 21 bases between the two germline ends. The CDR3 DNA reads as TGTGCCAGCAGCCCATCGGCGGCGGGGGCATGGGAGCAGTACTTC. Translation: CASSPSAAGAWEQYF.

With respect to this clone: Sequence at one end of the junction differs from germline and may be a read error. V gene TRBV27 combines with J gene TRBJ1-1; 9 positions agree with TRBD1. The CDR3 is 13 residues long. Germline CDR1 MNHEY, CDR2 SMNVEV (reference sequence). The CDR3 DNA reads TGTGCCAGCCGAGGGACAGGGAACCCTGAAGCTTTCTTT. Its protein product is CASRGTGNPEAFF.

J is TRBJ1-1 and V is TRBV25-1; 8 bases fit TRBD1. The germline gives CDR1 MGHDK, CDR2 SYGVNS. There are 13 residues in the CDR3. Trimming cost V 3 bases and J 4 bases; bases outside gene matches: 1. DNA of the CDR3: TGTGCCAGCAGTGATGACAGGGGCACTGAAGCTTTCTTT. This translates into CASSDDRGTEAFF.

This chain connects TRBV29-1 to TRBJ1-6; tentatively, D is TRBD1 (5 bases). V was clipped by 5 bases and J by 3 bases, with 11 bases between them. The CDR3 length is 14 residues. CDR1 is SQVTM and CDR2 is ANQGSEA in the germline V gene. The CDR3 region is CSVRGGNYNSPLHF. The CDR3 DNA follows: TGCAGCGTTCGGGGGGGGAACTATAATTCACCCCTCCACTTT.

CDR3 in DNA: TGTGCTAGTGGACGGGACAGAAGGGACAATGAGCAGTTCTTC. Its protein product is CASGRDRRDNEQFF. V and J are TRBV12-5 and TRBJ2-1, with 7 bases fitting TRBD1. The CDR3 sequence is 14 residues long. J lost 5 bases, V lost 6 bases, and 7 bases had no gene match. CDR1 and CDR2 (germline): LGHNT, FRNRAP. Using reference TRBV12-5 and TRBJ2-1 for the parts outside the CDR3, the full variable domain is DARVTQTPRHKVTEMGQEVTMRCQPILGHNTVFWYRQTMMQGLELLAYFRNRAPLDDSGMPKDRFSAEMPDATLATLKIQPSEPRDSAVYFCASGRDRRDNEQFFGPGTRLTVL.

V usage is TRBV9 and J usage is TRBJ2-5, with TRBD2 identical over 8 bases. Germline values: CDR1 SGDLS, CDR2 YYNGEE. V dropped 2 bases and J dropped 0; count of bases not matched to a gene: 3. The CDR3 is 15 residues long. CDR3 region: CASSVSSGYQETQYF. CDR3 DNA sequence: TGTGCCAGCAGCGTGTCTAGCGGGTACCAAGAGACCCAGTACTTC.

The chain recombines TRBV27 with TRBJ2-3; 7 nucleotides line up with TRBD1. The ends lost 7 bases at V and 4 bases at J; junction bases unmatched: 11. Germline V CDR1 and CDR2: MNHEY, SMNVEV (reference sequence). There are 15 residues in the CDR3. CDR3: CASIDSRGPADTQYF. Here the CDR3 DNA reads TGTGCCAGCATCGATTCTAGGGGGCCAGCAGATACGCAGTATTTT.

The chain links TRBV5-1 to TRBJ2-1, with a possible D match to TRBD1 (5 bases). The CDR3 covers 17 residues. Trimming pared 5 bases from V and 0 bases from J, leaving 18 bases between. Looked up from germline, CDR1 is SGHRS and CDR2 is YFSETQ. CDR3 DNA: TGCGCCAGCAGTTTACCTGCAGGGTCAAGCTCCTACAATGAGCAGTTCTTC. Protein product: CASSLPAGSSSYNEQFF.

The V gene is TRBV7-9, the J gene TRBJ2-7; D is possibly TRBD2 (5 bases). CDR3 length equals 14 residues. The germline V gene has CDR1 SEHNR and CDR2 FQNEAQ (reference sequence). Trimming took off 4 bases at V and 3 bases at J, with 13 bases between the two ends. CDR3 DNA: TGTGCCAGCAGCTCCGGACTGAGAAACTACGAGCAGTACTTC. Its protein is CASSSGLRNYEQYF.

As to this clone: Other DNA sequences in the same sample also yield this CDR3. The chain couples TRBV6-5 to TRBJ1-2; 7 bases match TRBD1. Unmatched junction bases numbered 11, after V lost 8 bases and J lost 8 bases. Germline lookup yields CDR1 MNHEY and CDR2 SVGAGI. CDR3 length equals 13 residues. CDR3 coding DNA: TGTGCCAGCTTTTCACAGGGGCTGCGGGGCTACACCTTC. It codes for CASFSQGLRGYTF.

The chain employs TRBV9 and TRBJ2-1; TRBD2 agrees at 10 bases. The CDR3 covers 15 residues. Germline CDR1 is SGDLS and CDR2 is YYNGEE. J gave up 5 bases and V 4 bases, and 6 bases lay outside the gene matches. The CDR3 sequence: CASSPLAGDNNEQFF. The CDR3 DNA sequence: TGTGCCAGCAGCCCCCTAGCGGGAGACAACAATGAGCAGTTCTTC. The full variable domain, its missing parts supplied by reference TRBV9 and TRBJ2-1, is DSGVTQTPKHLITATGQRVTLRCSPRSGDLSVYWYQQSLDQGLQFLIQYYNGEERAKGNILERFSAQQFPDLHSELNLSSLELGDSALYFCASSPLAGDNNEQFFGPGTRLTVL.

This chain uses TRBV2 with TRBJ1-5; 10 bases match TRBD1. V was clipped by 4 bases and J by 4 bases; unmatched bases: 4. This CDR3 contains 15 residues. Germline assignment: CDR1 SNHLY and CDR2 FYNNEI. The CDR3 loop reads CASSARTGGNQPQHF. In nucleotides, the CDR3 is TGTGCCAGCAGTGCCCGGACAGGGGGTAATCAGCCCCAGCATTTT.

J is TRBJ2-1 and V is TRBV5-1; possibly TRBD2 for D (6 bases). Germline V gene sequence: CDR1 SGHRS, CDR2 YFSETQ. CDR3 size: 12 residues. Deletions cut 5 bases from V and 10 bases from J, with 13 bases between. This CDR3 is CASREGQGEQFF. CDR3 DNA: TGCGCCAGCAGGGAGGGCCAAGGAGAGCAGTTCTTC.

The chain couples TRBV7-9 to TRBJ2-5; TRBD2 matches at 12 bases. V shed 5 bases, J shed 5 bases, and the junction held 9 bases outside the gene matches. The CDR3 runs to 16 residues. CDR1 SEHNR and CDR2 FQNEAQ come from the germline V gene (reference sequence). The CDR3 DNA reads as TGTGCCAGCAGCCCACTAGCGGGGGGCCTCGGGGAGACCCAGTACTTC. This gives the protein CASSPLAGGLGETQYF.

V usage is TRBV30 and J usage is TRBJ2-1; 12 bases align to TRBD2. Trimming took 4 bases from V and 5 from J; bases not matched to a gene: 3. The V gene's germline CDR1 is GTSNPN and CDR2 SVGIG (reference sequence). The CDR3 spans 14 residues. The CDR3 nucleotides read TGTGCCTGGACCCGGACTAGCGGGAACAATGAGCAGTTCTTC. Translating gives CAWTRTSGNNEQFF.

J is TRBJ2-7 and V is TRBV5-1; D is unresolved. The V end lost 0 bases, the J end lost 6 bases, and 10 bases lay between the germline ends. The CDR3 extends over 13 amino acids. In germline, CDR1 is SGHRS, CDR2 YFSETQ. The CDR3 DNA reads TGCGCCAGCAGCTTGGGTTGGGCTGGCGAGCAGTACTTC. Translation gives CASSLGWAGEQYF.